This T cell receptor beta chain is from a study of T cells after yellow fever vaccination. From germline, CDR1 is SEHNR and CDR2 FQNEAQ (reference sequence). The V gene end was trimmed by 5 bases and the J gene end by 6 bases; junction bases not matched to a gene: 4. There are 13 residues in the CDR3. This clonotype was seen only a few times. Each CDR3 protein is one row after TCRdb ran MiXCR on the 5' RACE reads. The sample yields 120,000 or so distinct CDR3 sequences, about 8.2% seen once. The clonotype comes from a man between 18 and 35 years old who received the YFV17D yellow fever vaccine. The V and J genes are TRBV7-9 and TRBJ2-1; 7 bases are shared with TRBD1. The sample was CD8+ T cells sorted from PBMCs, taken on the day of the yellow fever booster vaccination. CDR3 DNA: TGTGCCAGCAGCCTAACAGGGGTCAATGAGCAGTTCTTC. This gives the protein CASSLTGVNEQFF.